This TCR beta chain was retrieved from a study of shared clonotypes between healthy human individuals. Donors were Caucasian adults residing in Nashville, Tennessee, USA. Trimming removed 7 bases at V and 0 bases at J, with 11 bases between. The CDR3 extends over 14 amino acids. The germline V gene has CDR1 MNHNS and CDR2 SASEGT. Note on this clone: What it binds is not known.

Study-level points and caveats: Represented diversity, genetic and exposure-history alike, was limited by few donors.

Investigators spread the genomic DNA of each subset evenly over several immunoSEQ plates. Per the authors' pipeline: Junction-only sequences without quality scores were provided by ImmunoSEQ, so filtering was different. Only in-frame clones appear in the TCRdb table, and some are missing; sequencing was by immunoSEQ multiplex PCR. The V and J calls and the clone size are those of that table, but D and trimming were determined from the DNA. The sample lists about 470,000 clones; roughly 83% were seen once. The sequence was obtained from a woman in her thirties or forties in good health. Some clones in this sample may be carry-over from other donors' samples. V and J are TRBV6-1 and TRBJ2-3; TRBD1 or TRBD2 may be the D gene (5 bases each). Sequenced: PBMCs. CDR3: CASIPGPSTDTQYF. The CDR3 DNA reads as TGTGCCAGCATTCCGGGACCGAGCACAGATACGCAGTATTTT.